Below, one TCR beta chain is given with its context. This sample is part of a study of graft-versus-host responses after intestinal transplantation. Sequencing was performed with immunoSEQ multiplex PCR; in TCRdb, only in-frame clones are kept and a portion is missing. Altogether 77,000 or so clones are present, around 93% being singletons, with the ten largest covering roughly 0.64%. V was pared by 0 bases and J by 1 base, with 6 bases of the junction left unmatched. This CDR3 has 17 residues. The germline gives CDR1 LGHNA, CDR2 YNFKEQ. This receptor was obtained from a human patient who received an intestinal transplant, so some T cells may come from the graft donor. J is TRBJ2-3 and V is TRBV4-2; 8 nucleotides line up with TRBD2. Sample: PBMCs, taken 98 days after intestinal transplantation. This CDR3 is CASSQERAGAGTDTQYF. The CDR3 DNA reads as TGTGCCAGCAGCCAAGAACGAGCGGGAGCAGGCACAGATACGCAGTATTTT.